These T cell receptor beta chains were read from a single sample in a study of T-cell reconstitution after alpha-beta-depleted transplantation in children. TCRdb used MiXCR to reprocess the PCR reads, holding one entry per CDR3 protein. The sample shows about 980,000 distinct CDR3 sequences, roughly 29% of them seen only once. Sequencing used PBMCs, mostly from graft donor cells, obtained 360 days after TCRalphabeta/CD19-depleted stem cell transplant. These receptors all come from a boy in the first two years of life who had a stem cell transplant for SCID, so the T cells may come from the graft donor. CDR3s include the opening cysteine and the closing phenylalanine or tryptophan. The D gene is left open where the match is weak. Not every row has a clone size; where given, it reads once, few, many or a size class.

v_gene: TRBV29-1
j_gene: TRBJ1-2
abundance: .
d_gene: .
CDR3aa: CSGYRVGNGYTF
CDR3nt: TGCAGCGGCTACAGGGTTGGGAATGGCTACACCTTC

v_gene: TRBV28
j_gene: TRBJ1-2
abundance: .
d_gene: .
CDR3aa: CASSPQDRVGGYTF
CDR3nt: TGTGCCAGCAGTCCACAAGATAGGGTTGGCGGCTACACCTTC

v_gene: TRBV6-2/TRBV6-3
j_gene: TRBJ2-3
abundance: .
d_gene: TRBD2
CDR3aa: CASSLRTSGDPRLFTDTQYF
CDR3nt: TGTGCCAGCAGTCTTCGGACTAGCGGGGACCCGAGACTTTTTACAGATACGCAGTATTTT

v_gene: TRBV9
j_gene: TRBJ2-1
abundance: once
d_gene: TRBD1
CDR3aa: CASSAPGQEYNEQFF
CDR3nt: TGTGCCAGCAGCGCACCGGGACAGGAATACAATGAGCAGTTCTTC

v_gene: TRBV28
j_gene: TRBJ2-7
abundance: .
d_gene: .
CDR3aa: CASGAPGFIYEQYF
CDR3nt: TGTGCCAGCGGGGCTCCCGGATTTATCTACGAGCAGTACTTC

v_gene: TRBV7-2
j_gene: TRBJ2-7
abundance: few
d_gene: .
CDR3aa: CASSYIRFGNEQYF
CDR3nt: TGTGCCAGCAGCTACATACGTTTTGGGAACGAGCAGTACTTC

v_gene: TRBV10-3
j_gene: TRBJ1-1
abundance: .
d_gene: TRBD1
CDR3aa: CAISESNPPGQGRTEAFF
CDR3nt: TGTGCCATCAGTGAGTCTAATCCCCCGGGACAGGGAAGAACTGAAGCTTTCTTT

v_gene: TRBV27
j_gene: TRBJ2-3
abundance: .
d_gene: TRBD1
CDR3aa: CASSPLRTGPTDTQYF
CDR3nt: TGTGCCAGCAGTCCACTTCGGACAGGGCCCACAGATACGCAGTATTTT

v_gene: TRBV20-1
j_gene: TRBJ2-7
abundance: .
d_gene: TRBD2
CDR3aa: CSARDLELARYEQYF
CDR3nt: TGCAGTGCTAGAGATCTGGAACTAGCGCGCTACGAGCAGTACTTC

v_gene: TRBV29-1
j_gene: TRBJ2-7
abundance: few
d_gene: .
CDR3aa: CSVESPGSSYEQYF
CDR3nt: TGCAGCGTTGAGTCGCCAGGGAGTTCCTACGAGCAGTACTTC

v_gene: TRBV12-3/TRBV12-4
j_gene: TRBJ1-1
abundance: few
d_gene: TRBD1
CDR3aa: CASSLQGAWNTEAFF
CDR3nt: TGTGCCAGCAGTTTACAGGGGGCGTGGAACACTGAAGCTTTCTTT

v_gene: TRBV24-1
j_gene: TRBJ2-3
abundance: .
d_gene: .
CDR3aa: CATSMGSGTDTQYF
CDR3nt: TGTGCCACCAGCATGGGGTCCGGCACAGATACGCAGTATTTT

v_gene: TRBV12-3/TRBV12-4
j_gene: TRBJ2-1
abundance: .
d_gene: .
CDR3aa: CASSFYPNEQFF
CDR3nt: TGTGCCAGCAGTTTTTATCCCAATGAGCAGTTCTTC

v_gene: TRBV28
j_gene: TRBJ2-4
abundance: .
d_gene: .
CDR3aa: CASRRTESTKNIQYF
CDR3nt: TGTGCCAGCAGACGTACAGAATCAACCAAAAACATTCAGTACTTC

v_gene: TRBV6-1
j_gene: TRBJ1-1
abundance: .
d_gene: TRBD1
CDR3aa: CASTHTGTGGNTEAFF
CDR3nt: TGTGCCAGCACCCACACCGGGACAGGGGGAAACACTGAAGCTTTCTTT

v_gene: TRBV27
j_gene: TRBJ2-5
abundance: few
d_gene: .
CDR3aa: CASSLSANYQETQYF
CDR3nt: TGTGCCAGCAGTTTAAGCGCAAACTACCAAGAGACCCAGTACTTC